One T cell receptor (beta chain) is described in this entry. The CDR3 consists of 14 residues. V trimming: 6 bases; J trimming: 6 bases; junction bases outside the gene matches: 4. Germline V gene data show CDR1 as SGHNT and CDR2 as YENEEA. For recovered donors of Cohort 3, there were two negative PCRs, clearance, or symptom resolution. Produced via immunoSEQ multiplex PCR; TCRdb's table is partial and in-frame only. The data show about 220,000 clones, about nine tenths seen once. This entry comes from a study of blood T cell repertoires in COVID-19. The sequence came from a woman younger than 45 who had recovered from COVID-19. The genes are TRBV11-3 and TRBJ2-2; 10 bases map to TRBD1. Sequenced: PBMCs or T cells enriched from blood (not recorded which). The CDR3 here is CASSAGQGSGELFF. The CDR3 region has the DNA TGTGCCAGCAGTGCGGGACAGGGGTCCGGGGAGCTGTTTTTT.